The present TCR beta chain was sequenced within a study of response to subunit inactivated influenza vaccine. This clonotype was picked up many times. Antigen specificity is unknown. Study-wide findings and caveats: Each seasonal influenza vaccination recruits few new T cells, the authors suggested.

TCRdb analysed the RT-PCR reads with MiXCR anew, one entry per CDR3 protein. The sample holds about 500,000 distinct CDR3 sequences, 7.2% seen once. The ends lost 3 bases at V and 3 bases at J; junction bases unmatched: 10. CDR1 and CDR2 from the germline V gene are DFQATT and SNEGSKA (reference sequence). The CDR3 contains 15 residues. Sequencing used PBMCs from blood, obtained roughly 24 months after vaccination. The rearrangement links TRBV20-1 to TRBJ2-7, with 8 positions matching TRBD2. The TCR originated in a man aged 45 to 75 who received an inactivated influenza vaccine. The CDR3 loop reads CSARMRGLGIYEQYF. Written as DNA, the CDR3 is TGCAGTGCTAGGATGAGGGGACTAGGAATCTACGAGCAGTACTTC.